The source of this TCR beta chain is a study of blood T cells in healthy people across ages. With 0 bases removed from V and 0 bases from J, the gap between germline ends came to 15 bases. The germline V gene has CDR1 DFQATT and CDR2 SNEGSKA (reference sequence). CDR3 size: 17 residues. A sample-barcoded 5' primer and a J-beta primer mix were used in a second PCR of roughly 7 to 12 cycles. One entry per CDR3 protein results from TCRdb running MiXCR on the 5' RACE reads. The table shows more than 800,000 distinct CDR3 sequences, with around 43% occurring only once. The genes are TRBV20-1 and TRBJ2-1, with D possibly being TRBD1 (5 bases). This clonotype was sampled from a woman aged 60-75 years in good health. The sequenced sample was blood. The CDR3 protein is CSARDPGHLSSYNEQFF. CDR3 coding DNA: TGCAGTGCTAGAGATCCCGGACACCTGAGCTCCTACAATGAGCAGTTCTTC.